This T cell receptor (beta chain) came from a study of blood T cells in healthy people across ages. The second PCR ran about 6 to 11 cycles with a sample-barcoded 5' primer and J-beta primers. TCRdb redid the calling of the 5' RACE reads with MiXCR, one entry per CDR3 protein. The table records over a million distinct CDR3 sequences, under 55% of them present only once. The sample holds a few counts of this clonotype. Its target is not known. The germline V gene has CDR1 SGHRS and CDR2 YFSETQ. The CDR3 is 14 residues long. The junction had 3 bases not matched to a gene; V was cut back by 3 bases and J by 2 bases. Isolation yielded PBMCs, at least 6 million per sample, in every case. Study findings and constraints: Diversity estimates drawn from one million T cells were deemed underestimates.

The gene calls are TRBV5-1 and TRBJ2-3; TRBD1 matches 7 bases. Sequencing was performed on blood. The source is a woman aged 60-70 years in good health. As DNA, the CDR3 is TGCGCCAGCAGCTGGGGGACAGTCACAGATACGCAGTATTTT. Translation gives CASSWGTVTDTQYF.